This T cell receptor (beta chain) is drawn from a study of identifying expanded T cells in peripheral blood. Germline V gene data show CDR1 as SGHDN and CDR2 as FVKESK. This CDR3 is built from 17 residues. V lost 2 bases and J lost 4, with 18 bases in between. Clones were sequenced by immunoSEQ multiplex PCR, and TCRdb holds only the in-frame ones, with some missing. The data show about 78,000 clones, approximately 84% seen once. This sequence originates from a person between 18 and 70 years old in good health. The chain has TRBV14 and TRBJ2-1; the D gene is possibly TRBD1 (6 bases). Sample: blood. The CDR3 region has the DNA TGTGCCAGCAGCCAAATACAGGGAAGGGCGAGTTACAATGAGCAGTTCTTC. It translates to CASSQIQGRASYNEQFF.